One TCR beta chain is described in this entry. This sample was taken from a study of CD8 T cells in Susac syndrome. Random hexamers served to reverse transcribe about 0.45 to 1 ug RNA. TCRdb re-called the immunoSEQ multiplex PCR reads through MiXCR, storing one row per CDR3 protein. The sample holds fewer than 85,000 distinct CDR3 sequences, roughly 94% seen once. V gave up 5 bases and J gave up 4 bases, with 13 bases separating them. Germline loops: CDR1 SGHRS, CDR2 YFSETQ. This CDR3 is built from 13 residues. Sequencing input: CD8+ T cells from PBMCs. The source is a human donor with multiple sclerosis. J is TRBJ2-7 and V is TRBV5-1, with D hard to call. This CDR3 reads CASRGIDAYEQYF. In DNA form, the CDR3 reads TGCGCCAGCAGGGGCATAGACGCTTACGAGCAGTACTTC.